These 29 T cell receptor beta chains were all obtained from the same sample, sequenced in a study of T cells in Graves' hyperthyroidism and ophthalmopathy (dated by TCRdb to about 2019). Libraries were built with multiplex PCR. The sequencer was an Illumina HiSeq 2000. The TCR beta CDR3 regions were amplified from the RNA transcripts. A first-round RT-PCR of the TCR CDR3 used the HTBI primer set with the Qiagen OneStep RT-PCR kit. TCRdb applied fastp at Q25 and MiXCR to the public reads, then kept only in-frame beta chains. Rows with one shared CDR3 protein collapse into an entry with the most common genes and DNA. This sample lists 530,000 or so distinct CDR3 sequences; 46% were detected once. The ten largest make up around 7.7% of the sample. The sequenced sample consisted of peripheral blood or thyroid tissue (not recorded which). These receptor sequences come from a young woman with Graves' hyperthyroidism.

At least ten counts were recorded for this clonotype. J is TRBJ2-2 and V is TRBV20-1; possible D gene TRBD2, 6 bases. Germline CDR1 and CDR2: DFQATT and SNEGSKA (reference sequence). The CDR3 spans 14 residues. Trimming pared 6 bases from V and 0 bases from J, leaving 11 bases between. The chain's CDR3 is CSAPGLTNTGELFF. In DNA, the CDR3 is TGCAGTGCCCCGGGACTCACGAACACCGGGGAGCTGTTTTTT.

This clonotype was seen a few times. The chain is built from TRBV19 and TRBJ1-5; maybe TRBD1 (5 bases). V was shortened by 5 bases and J by 10 bases, with 18 bases between the two germline ends. This CDR3 contains 14 residues. The V gene's germline CDR1 is LNHDA and CDR2 SQIVND (reference sequence). The CDR3 nucleotides are TGTGCCAGTAGTTTGACCGGGACCCAAGAACCCCAGCATTTT. This encodes CASSLTGTQEPQHF.

This clonotype occurred once. The chain combines TRBV12-3 or TRBV12-4 with TRBJ1-6; TRBD1 agrees at 7 bases. This CDR3 is built from 17 residues. V shed 3 bases and J 15 bases; nucleotides not matched to a gene: 20. The CDR3 reads CASSFSGTDAYGMDLHF. For the CDR3, the DNA is TGTGCCAGCAGTTTCTCCGGGACAGATGCGTACGGAATGGACCTCCACTTT.

This clonotype was seen many times. V usage is TRBV10-3 and J usage is TRBJ2-7; weak D call: TRBD1 (5 bases). Germline V lookup: CDR1 ENHRY, CDR2 SYGVKD. There are 13 residues in the CDR3. The V end was cut by 6 bases, the J end by 3 bases, with 12 bases between. The CDR3 nucleotides are TGTGCCATCAGAGATTATCAGGGCTACGAGCAGTACTTC. Amino acids: CAIRDYQGYEQYF.

Only a few counts were recorded for this clonotype. V and J are TRBV20-1 and TRBJ2-3; D is uncertain. Germline loops: CDR1 DFQATT, CDR2 SNEGSKA (reference sequence). Trimming cost V 1 base and J 6 bases, with 8 bases left between them. This CDR3 region has 12 residues. The CDR3 sequence is CSARVGLDTQYF. CDR3 coding DNA: TGCAGTGCTAGAGTCGGCCTGGATACGCAGTATTTT.

The chain links TRBV7-3 to TRBJ1-2; D is unresolved. The CDR3 extends over 15 amino acids. Looked up from germline, CDR1 is SGHTA and CDR2 is FQGTGA. The ends were cut back, 6 bases at V and 2 bases at J, with 16 bases in the middle. The CDR3 loop is CASSDPKGSNYGYTF. In DNA form, the CDR3 reads TGTGCCAGCAGTGACCCCAAAGGGAGCAACTATGGCTACACCTTC.

This clonotype was counted ten times or more. The CDR3 coding sequence is TGTGCTAGTGGTTTGGTCCACGGACAGGGCGGTACTGAAGCTTTCTTT. This gives the protein CASGLVHGQGGTEAFF. The V call is TRBV12-5, the J call TRBJ1-1; TRBD1 aligns across 8 bases. V was clipped by 0 bases and J by 5 bases; unmatched bases: 8. Germline V CDR1 and CDR2: LGHNT, FRNRAP. This CDR3 has 16 amino acids.

This clonotype appeared many times. This chain links TRBV15 with TRBJ1-5; D remains ambiguous. The CDR3 spans 16 residues. V lost 0 bases to trimming and J lost 6 bases, with 15 bases between them. Germline lookup yields CDR1 LNHNV and CDR2 YYDKDF (reference sequence). CDR3 DNA: TGTGCCACCAGCAGAGATAGTAGGGCAGTAATTCAGCCCCAGCATTTT. Its translation is CATSRDSRAVIQPQHF.

The V call is TRBV3-2, the J call TRBJ1-1; the table calls TRBD1, which could not be checked here. TRBV3-2 is shown as a pseudogene. This CDR3 spans 14 amino acids. CDR3 sequence (DNA): TGTGCCAGCAGCCAAGGGGCAGGGGACACTGAAGCTTTCTTT. This encodes CASSQGAGDTEAFF.

This clonotype was recorded a few times. The gene calls are TRBV5-4 and TRBJ2-2; 14 bases align to TRBD2. Trimming took 2 bases from V and 2 from J; bases not matched to a gene: 8. Germline CDR1 is SGHNT and CDR2 is YYREEE (reference sequence). This CDR3 has 19 residues. This CDR3 reads CASSFIIGTSGRNTGELFF. CDR3 sequence (DNA): TGTGCCAGCAGCTTTATAATCGGGACTAGCGGGAGAAACACCGGGGAGCTGTTTTTT.

This chain uses TRBV7-3 with TRBJ2-2; 7 positions match TRBD1. The CDR3 is made up of 16 amino acids. V gave up 10 bases and J gave up 3 bases; unmatched junction bases: 14. The germline CDR1 and CDR2 sequences are SGHTA and FQGTGA. The CDR3: CANNLFGTVDTGELFF. In DNA, the CDR3 is TGTGCCAACAACTTGTTTGGGACAGTAGACACCGGGGAGCTGTTTTTT.

The V and J genes are TRBV7-2 and TRBJ1-6, with 8 bases identical to TRBD1. V lost 3 bases to trimming and J lost 9 bases; unmatched junction nucleotides: 7. Germline V lookup: CDR1 SGHTA, CDR2 FQGNSA. The CDR3 contains 15 residues. CDR3: CASSFGTGHRSPLHF. CDR3 coding DNA: TGTGCCAGCAGCTTCGGGACAGGACACCGTTCACCCCTCCACTTT.

The chain carries TRBV15 and TRBJ1-2; weak D call: TRBD1 (5 bases). Trimming removed 2 bases from V and 0 bases from J, with 13 bases in between. The CDR3 contains 16 residues. CDR1 is LNHNV, CDR2 YYDKDF, per germline (reference sequence). The CDR3 sequence is CATSRYSGRTNYGYTF. The CDR3 DNA reads TGTGCCACCAGCAGATACTCGGGGCGGACTAACTATGGCTACACCTTC. Supplemented by reference TRBV15 and TRBJ1-2, the full variable domain reads DAMVIQNPRYQVTQFGKPVTLSCSQTLNHNVMYWYQQKSSQAPKLLFHYYDKDFNNEADTPDNFQSRRPNTSFCFLDIRSPGLGDTAMYLCATSRYSGRTNYGYTFGSGTRLTVV.

This clonotype occurred once. The chain uses TRBV29-1 and TRBJ1-2; 9 nucleotides match TRBD1. Germline CDR1 SQVTM, CDR2 ANQGSEA. The trim removed 7 bases at V and 2 bases at J, leaving 8 bases unmatched. The CDR3 contains 14 residues. The CDR3 region is CSGVQGAGNYGYTF. CDR3 nucleotides: TGCAGCGGCGTACAGGGGGCGGGGAACTATGGCTACACCTTC.

This clonotype was picked up many times. This may be a read error: a much more frequent sequence differs by one nucleotide. V usage is TRBV7-8 and J usage is TRBJ1-4, with a weak D call TRBD1 (5 bases). The V gene lost 5 bases and the J gene lost 7 bases, with 14 bases spanning the gap. This CDR3 spans 14 amino acids. The V gene's germline CDR1 is SGHVS and CDR2 FQNEAQ. CDR3 nucleotides: TGTGCCAGCAGCCCACAGGAGGGCGGTGAAAAACTGTTTTTT. This sequence encodes CASSPQEGGEKLFF.

This clonotype occurred once. The chain combines TRBV24-1 with TRBJ1-2, with D perhaps TRBD1 (6 bases). Trimming pared 3 bases from V and 8 bases from J, leaving 12 bases between. From germline, CDR1 is KGHDR and CDR2 SFDVKD. The CDR3 spans 13 residues. The CDR3 DNA sequence: TGTGCCACCAGTGATGCCACAGGGAGAGGCTACACCTTC. Protein product: CATSDATGRGYTF.

In its sample, this clonotype was seen many times. The CDR3 here is CASSTFTGTQYF. In DNA, the CDR3 is TGTGCCAGCAGCACCTTTACGGGGACCCAGTACTTC. The rearrangement joins TRBV7-2 to TRBJ2-5; D gene uncertain. The CDR3 sequence is 12 residues long. Trimming stripped 5 bases from V and 7 bases from J, with 11 bases between. The germline gives CDR1 SGHTA, CDR2 FQGNSA.

Ten or more counts support this clonotype. The rearrangement links TRBV5-8 to TRBJ2-6; tentative D call: TRBD1 (6 bases). Germline loops: CDR1 SGHTS, CDR2 YDEGEE. The CDR3 has 17 amino acids. Trimming took 2 bases from V and 0 from J, leaving 12 bases between them. CDR3 in amino acids: CASSFRDTFSGANVLTF. CDR3 nucleotide sequence: TGTGCCAGCAGCTTTCGGGACACCTTCTCTGGGGCCAACGTCCTGACTTTC.

This clonotype was found a few times. The rearrangement links TRBV18 to TRBJ2-7, with 9 bases that match TRBD2. Looked up from germline, CDR1 is KGHSH and CDR2 is LQKENI. This CDR3 contains 15 residues. V dropped 3 bases and J dropped 4; count of bases not matched to a gene: 7. CDR3 amino acids: CASSPFSGSGYEQYF. The CDR3 nucleotides are TGTGCCAGCTCACCCTTTAGCGGGAGTGGTTACGAGCAGTACTTC. Looking up the rest from reference TRBV18 and TRBJ2-7 gives the full variable domain: NAGVMQNPRHLVRRRGQEARLRCSPMKGHSHVYWYRQLPEEGLKFMVYLQKENIIDESGMPKERFSAEFPKEGPSILRIQQVVRGDSAAYFCASSPFSGSGYEQYFGPGTRLTVT.

The chain combines TRBV20-1 with TRBJ2-7; unclear D gene. The last part of the DNA fits TRBJ2-1 better; the J call may be wrong. Per the germline V gene, CDR1 is DFQATT and CDR2 is SNEGSKA (reference sequence). This CDR3 comprises 15 residues. CDR3 in DNA: TGCAGTGCTAGAGGAGAGAGGTCTTCAGTCAATGAGCAGTTCTTC. Translated: CSARGERSSVNEQFF.

The chain carries TRBV4-1 and TRBJ2-6; TRBD1 is a possible D gene (7 bases). The CDR3 sequence is 19 residues long. Germline CDR1 reads MGHRA; CDR2 reads YSYEKL. The ends were cut back, 0 bases at V and 3 bases at J, with 18 bases in the middle. CDR3 nucleotide sequence: TGCGCCAGCAGCCAAGAGTCGGGATACAGGGGAGGTGGGGCCAACGTCCTGACTTTC. Translated: CASSQESGYRGGGANVLTF.

There are many counts of this clonotype. V usage is TRBV3-1 and J usage is TRBJ1-2; no clear D. Germline V gene sequence: CDR1 LGHDT, CDR2 YNNKEL (reference sequence). The V gene lost 0 bases and the J gene lost 4 bases, with 12 bases spanning the gap. The CDR3 extends over 15 amino acids. The CDR3 spells CASSQDVGFSYGYTF. CDR3 in DNA: TGTGCCAGCAGCCAAGATGTGGGCTTCTCCTATGGCTACACCTTC.

This clonotype was seen only a few times. The chain employs TRBV2 and TRBJ1-6; D remains ambiguous. With 1 base removed from V and 13 bases from J, the gap between germline ends came to 11 bases. This CDR3 comprises 13 residues. CDR1 is SNHLY and CDR2 is FYNNEI in the germline V gene. The CDR3 loop is CASSEEAGSPLHF. The CDR3 DNA reads as TGTGCCAGCAGTGAAGAGGCGGGATCCCCCCTCCACTTT.

This clonotype was seen only once. The J gene is TRBJ2-3, the V gene TRBV4-2, with D uncertain. Germline values: CDR1 LGHNA, CDR2 YNFKEQ. The CDR3 is made up of 12 amino acids. The ends were cut back, 0 bases at V and 6 bases at J, with 4 bases in the middle. CDR3 sequence reads: CASSQDRDTQYF. As DNA, the CDR3 is TGTGCCAGCAGCCAAGATAGGGATACGCAGTATTTT.

This chain links TRBV29-1 with TRBJ2-1; 9 nucleotides align to TRBD2. Per germline, CDR1 SQVTM and CDR2 ANQGSEA. This CDR3 comprises 14 residues. J lost 4 bases, V lost 3 bases, and 4 bases had no gene match. This CDR3 is CSVEGGRVYNEQFF. CDR3 coding DNA: TGCAGCGTTGAGGGCGGGAGGGTTTACAATGAGCAGTTCTTC.

The CDR3 bases are TGTGCCAGCAGCTTAGCCGTTCCTAGCCTAACGTCAAACAATGAGCAGTTCTTC. Translating it yields CASSLAVPSLTSNNEQFF. The chain links TRBV7-9 to TRBJ2-1; tentatively, D is TRBD2 (5 bases). CDR1 is SEHNR, CDR2 FQNEAQ, per germline (reference sequence). The CDR3 runs to 18 residues. V shed 0 bases and J shed 5 bases, with 20 bases lying between them.

This clonotype was seen repeatedly, ten times or more. The chain uses TRBV12-3 or TRBV12-4 and TRBJ1-5, with D uncertain. The CDR3 runs 14 residues. Deletions cut 7 bases from V and 7 bases from J, with 17 bases between. CDR3 in DNA: TGTGCCAGCACCTCATGGAGTGTTAGCCAGCCCCAGCATTTT. Translation gives CASTSWSVSQPQHF.

This clonotype was counted between two and nine times. The rearrangement uses TRBV7-9 and TRBJ2-7, with TRBD2 matching over 7 bases. Germline-derived CDR1 and CDR2 are SEHNR and FQNEAQ (reference sequence). The CDR3 runs 13 residues. Written as DNA, the CDR3 is TGTGCTAGAGAGGTGGGGGGGACTTACGAGCAGTACTTC. Encoded protein: CAREVGGTYEQYF.

The chain links TRBV12-3 or TRBV12-4 to TRBJ1-1; unclear D gene. With 7 bases removed from V and 11 bases from J, the gap between germline ends came to 17 bases. CDR3 length: 12 amino acids. The DNA of the CDR3 is TGTGCCAGCAAACCGGCGGACCTCGAGGCTTTCTTT. Encoded protein: CASKPADLEAFF.